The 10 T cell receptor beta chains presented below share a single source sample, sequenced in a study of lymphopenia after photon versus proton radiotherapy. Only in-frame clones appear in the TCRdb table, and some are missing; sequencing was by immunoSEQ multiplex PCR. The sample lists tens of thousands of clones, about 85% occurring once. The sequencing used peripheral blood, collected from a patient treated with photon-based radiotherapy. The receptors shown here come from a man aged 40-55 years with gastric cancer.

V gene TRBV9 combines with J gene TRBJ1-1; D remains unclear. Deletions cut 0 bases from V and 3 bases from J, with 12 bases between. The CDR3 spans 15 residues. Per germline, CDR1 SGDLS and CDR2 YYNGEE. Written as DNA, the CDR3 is TGTGCCAGCAGCGTAGCCCCGAACGGTGACACTGAAGCTTTCTTT. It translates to CASSVAPNGDTEAFF.

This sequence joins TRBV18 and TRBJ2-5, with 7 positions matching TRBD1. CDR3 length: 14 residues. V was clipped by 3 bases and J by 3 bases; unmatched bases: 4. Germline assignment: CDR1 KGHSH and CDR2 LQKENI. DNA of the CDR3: TGTGCCAGCTCACCCCTCGGACAGGAAGAGACCCAGTACTTC. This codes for CASSPLGQEETQYF.

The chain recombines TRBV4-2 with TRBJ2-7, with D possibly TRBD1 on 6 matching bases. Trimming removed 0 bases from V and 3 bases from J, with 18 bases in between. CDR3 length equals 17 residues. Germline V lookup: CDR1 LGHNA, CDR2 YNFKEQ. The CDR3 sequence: CASSQDGQRIEGYEQYF. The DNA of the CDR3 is TGTGCCAGCAGCCAAGATGGACAGCGAATAGAGGGCTACGAGCAGTACTTC.

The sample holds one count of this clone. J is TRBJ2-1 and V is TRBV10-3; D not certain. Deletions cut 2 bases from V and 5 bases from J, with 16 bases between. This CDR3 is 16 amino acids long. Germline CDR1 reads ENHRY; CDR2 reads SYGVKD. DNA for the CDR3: TGTGCCATCAGTGAGGCGGCAGGCAATGGAAACAATGAGCAGTTCTTC. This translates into CAISEAAGNGNNEQFF.

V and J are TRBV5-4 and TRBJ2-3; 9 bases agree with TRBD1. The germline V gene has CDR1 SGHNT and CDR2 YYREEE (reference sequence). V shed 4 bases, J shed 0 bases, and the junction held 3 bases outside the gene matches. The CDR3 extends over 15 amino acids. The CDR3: CASSVQGASTDTQYF. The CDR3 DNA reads TGTGCCAGCAGCGTACAGGGGGCGAGCACAGATACGCAGTATTTT.

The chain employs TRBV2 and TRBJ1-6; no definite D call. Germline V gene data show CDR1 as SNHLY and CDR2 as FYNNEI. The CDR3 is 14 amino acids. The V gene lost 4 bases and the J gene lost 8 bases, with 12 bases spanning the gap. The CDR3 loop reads CASSARRDDSPLHF. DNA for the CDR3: TGTGCCAGCAGTGCGCGGAGGGATGATTCACCCCTCCACTTT.

The CDR3 DNA reads as TGTGCCAGCAGCAACAACAGGGAGGAGAACACTGAAGCTTTCTTT. Translated, it gives CASSNNREENTEAFF. V is TRBV21-1 and J is TRBJ1-1. TRBV21-1 is shown as a pseudogene. The CDR3 loop spans 15 amino acids.

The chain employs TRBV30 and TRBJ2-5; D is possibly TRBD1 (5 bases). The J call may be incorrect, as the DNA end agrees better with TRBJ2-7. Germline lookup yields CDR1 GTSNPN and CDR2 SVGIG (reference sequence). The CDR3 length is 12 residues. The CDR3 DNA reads TGTGCCTATGACAGCAGCTCCTACGAGCAGTACTTC. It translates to CAYDSSSYEQYF.

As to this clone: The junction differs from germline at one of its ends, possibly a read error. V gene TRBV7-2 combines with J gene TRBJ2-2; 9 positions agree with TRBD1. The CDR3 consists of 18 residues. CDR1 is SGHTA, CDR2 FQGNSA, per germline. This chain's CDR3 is CASSLAPGTGSRTGELFF. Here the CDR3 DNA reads TGTGCCAGCAGCCTAGCCCCTGGGACAGGGAGTCGCACCGGGGAGCTGTTTTTT.

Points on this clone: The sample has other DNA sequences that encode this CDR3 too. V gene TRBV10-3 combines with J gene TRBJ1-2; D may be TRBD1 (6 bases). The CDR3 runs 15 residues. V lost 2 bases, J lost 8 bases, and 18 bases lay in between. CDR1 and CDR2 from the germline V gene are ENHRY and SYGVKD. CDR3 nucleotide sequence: TGTGCCATCAGTGAGCCCCGACAGGCAGGTGGGGGCTACACCTTC. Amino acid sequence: CAISEPRQAGGGYTF.